This entry is about one T cell receptor (beta chain). Its matching antigen is unknown. The data stem from a study of Ad26.COV2.S vaccination and SARS-CoV-2 variants. Whole-study findings and limits: Recipients of vaccine and of placebo showed similar breadth of their non-spike TCR repertoires.

This sample's treatment: roughly 18 received Ad26.COV2.S at low or high dose, single or two shots; about 5 received placebo; per-sample allocation not given. Day 63 following the first vaccine or placebo injection was when the samples were taken. The repertoire was sequenced with immunoSEQ multiplex PCR; TCRdb's copy has only in-frame clones and lacks some. The sample yields under 550,000 clones, 85% to 90% seen once. The receptor comes from a person between 18 and 60 years old who received the Ad26.COV2.S COVID-19 vaccine or a placebo. The source was peripheral blood, collected in a trial of Ad26.COV2.S vaccine versus placebo.

In DNA, the CDR3 is TGTGCCAGCTCACCGACAGGGGTGGTTACCGGAGATACGCAGTATTTT. The encoded protein is CASSPTGVVTGDTQYF. The rearrangement joins TRBV18 to TRBJ2-3; 8 bases map to TRBD1. This CDR3 contains 16 residues. Germline CDR1 and CDR2: KGHSH and LQKENI. The V segment lost 3 bases and the J segment 5 bases; nucleotides outside the gene matches: 10.